This record looks at one TCR beta chain sequence and its context. What it recognizes is unknown. These data belong to a study of cytomegalovirus exposure and HLA in healthy donors. The overall study: The study placed approximately 80% of its approximately 400 genotyped donors in the Caucasian-associated ancestry cluster. Study results and caveats: With later analysis, a missense DCLRE1C variant became linked to TCR beta V- and J-gene trimming.

From germline, CDR1 is SGHTS and CDR2 YDEGEE. Germline trimming cut 4 bases from V and 8 bases from J; bases unmatched to any gene: 12. The CDR3 is made up of 15 amino acids. Primers included in the PCR were 60 Vbeta and 13 Jbeta primers. Only in-frame clones appear in the TCRdb table, and some are missing; sequencing was by immunoSEQ multiplex PCR. The sample lists about 110,000 clones; roughly 82% were seen once. The specimen sequenced was PBMCs. The chain couples TRBV5-8 to TRBJ2-1; TRBD2 matches at 7 bases. The origin of this receptor is a man aged 45-65 years in good health and CMV-seronegative. The CDR3 sequence: CASSHLAGTIHEQFF. CDR3 DNA sequence: TGTGCCAGCAGCCATTTAGCCGGGACTATCCATGAGCAGTTCTTC.